The present entry profiles one T cell receptor (beta chain) with its context. The antigen remains unidentified. Trimming cost V 0 bases and J 6 bases, with 11 bases left between them. The CDR3 runs to 15 residues. Per germline, CDR1 SNHLY and CDR2 FYNNEI. This entry is derived from a study of CD8+CD57+ T cells in acquired aplastic anemia. Looking at the study overall: Sorted CD4+ and CD8+ cells gave a mean 3.2 ug DNA, range about 0.19 to 27.4 ug. Study results and caveats: Simpson's diversity of CD8+ cells was not significantly different in patients compared with controls.

Both TCR beta VDJ combination and CDR3 sequence profiling were carried out. Genomic DNA was the template for this profiling. Each CDR3 protein is one row after TCRdb ran MiXCR on the reads. The sample has 150,000 to 200,000 distinct CDR3 sequences, 48% seen once. Patients picked for sequencing had shown CD8+CD57+ cell expansion detected by flow cytometry. The diagnosis in all patients was severe acquired aplastic anemia. Prior therapy had not been administered to any patient at the time of blood sampling. Material for sequencing was sorted CD4+, CD8+, or CD8+CD57+ T cells (not recorded which) from PBMCs. V gene TRBV2 combines with J gene TRBJ2-2, with D perhaps TRBD1 (6 bases). The TCR was taken from a human donor with aplastic anemia. The DNA for the CDR3 is TGTGCCAGCAGTGAAGCCTCACAGGGATCCGGGGAGCTGTTTTTT. Protein: CASSEASQGSGELFF.